This TCR beta chain is drawn from a study of cytomegalovirus exposure and HLA in healthy donors (dated by TCRdb to about 2017). In terms of the full investigation: An earlier analysis of several hundred of the donors reported about 300 Gb of sequence data and roughly 120 million unique TCR beta sequences obtained from around 180 million T cells. An early release covering about 600 HLA-typed donors comprised 250 to 350 gigabases of sequencing data and approximately 85 million unique TCR sequences. Of the 398 genotyped donors, over 70% fell in the genetic ancestry cluster associated with self-reported Caucasian donors. The aim of the study was to test whether cataloging public T cell receptors could identify signatures of past pathogen exposure. The study profiled the T cell repertoires of hundreds of subjects by immunosequencing and related them to cytomegalovirus serostatus. Besides the first cohort of 550 to 750 subjects, a separate validation cohort made up of 95 to 150 different subjects was used. To predict cytomegalovirus infection status, the study brought together high-throughput TCR immunosequencing, statistical association of individual TCRs with disease status, and machine learning. A later analysis re-examined previously published TCR beta repertoires from more than 600 donors and added high-resolution HLA genotyping to investigate patterns of TCR occurrence. Rather than using new phenotypic data, the later analysis identified candidate immune exposures from TCR beta sequences and from how often those sequences occurred across donors. In an earlier analysis of around 540 of the donors, high-throughput TCR beta sequencing was used to judge whether each TCR beta V gene segment behaved as functional or pseudogenic. Alongside the repertoire data, information on donor age, sex, ethnicity and CMV serostatus was compiled. In a later genetic analysis, genome-wide SNP genotypes for about 65% of the roughly 670 donors were used, and that subset was treated as a discovery cohort. Every repertoire in the discovery cohort had been generated on one and the same sequencing platform. Class I and class II HLA loci were covered by the typing at four-digit resolution. The number of donors typed differed by locus, with roughly 620-630 for A, B, C, DRB1 and DQB1, 522 for DQA1, nearly 610 for DPA1, and approximately 470 for DPB1. Several DR-DQ haplotypes were treated as single units for association and clustering because of strong linkage in the cohort. On average, over 200,000 unique TCR beta nucleotide sequences were sequenced per donor among 398 genotyped donors of the cohort, with roughly 19% of those sequences being non-productive. Study-wide conclusions, independent of this receptor: A total of fewer than 200 TCR beta chains were listed by the study as associated with cytomegalovirus. The earlier analysis of about 600 of the donors excluded over 15 rarely observed V segments, including chromosome 9 orphons, because counts were too low. Because some donors lacked HLA typing at each locus, the association tests relied only on the typed subset. Linkage disequilibrium might explain the correlated functional status among segregating V segments, but an unknown experimental factor could not be excluded. Sequencing depth was assumed to be roughly uniform across donors in the presence/absence analyses, though that assumption may not hold. A further reported finding was that TCR beta sequences accurately predicted the HLA-A and HLA-B alleles for most subjects in the first cohort. An association between a missense DCLRE1C variant and V-gene and J-gene trimming of TCR beta chains was found in a later genetic analysis and replicated in an independent cohort. When HLA alleles, especially DR and DQ, strongly co-occurred, TCR associations were difficult to assign to individual alleles. According to a later analysis, TCR association rates differed among HLA loci, with DRB1 alleles showing the most associated TCRs and HLA-C alleles showing the fewest. For the cohort, immune exposure information was limited to CMV serostatus. Specific HLA alleles were associated with more than 15,000 TCR beta sequences at a false discovery rate of 0.05 in a later analysis. While some public TCRs were present in many individuals, most TCR sequences turned up only very rarely across donors. The sequencing pipeline was judged likely to have produced a cluster of highly shared sequence variants as a technical artifact. Only TCR beta chains were sequenced in this cohort, and the absence of alpha or paired-chain data limited detectable features. In vitro tests confirmed that a few of the cytomegalovirus-associated TCR beta chains recognize cytomegalovirus antigens. In a later analysis, HLA-associated TCR beta chains were found to be more clonally expanded and to have lower generation probabilities than equally common non-associated chains. A later genetic analysis reported fewer N-insertions in productive TCRs among donors in an Asian-associated ancestry cluster than the roughly 650-donor mean. According to the authors, the approach could potentially be generalized to other disease states and immunological phenotypes. Several of the top co-occurrence clusters appeared to be linked to parvovirus B19, influenza, CMV and Epstein-Barr virus, according to a later analysis. In a later analysis, most CMV-associated TCR beta chains were found to appear HLA-restricted, with HLA associations seemingly driven largely by CMV exposure. In an earlier analysis of approximately 590 of the donors, most TCR beta V segments were observed in productive rearrangements about 87% or about 30% of the time, broadly matching IMGT annotations. The classifier was reported to diagnose cytomegalovirus status with high specificity and sensitivity in both the original and validation cohorts.

This clone has more than one count but fewer than ten. Its recognized antigen is unknown. Per-nucleotide qualities are absent, and no much larger clonotype sits a single base away. The cohort was made up of several hundred healthy bone marrow donors. At the time of sampling, every cohort member was nominally healthy, though immune exposures that went unrecorded were likely present. The donor was CMV seronegative and was included in the group of under 450 seronegative cohort members. Each donor provided a peripheral blood sample, and peripheral blood mononuclear cells were used for TCR beta sequencing. The Qiagen DNeasy Blood Extraction Kit was used to extract genomic DNA from the blood cell samples. The receptor library was made with the immunoSEQ multiplex PCR assay. For the multiplex PCR, a mixture combining 60 forward primers for TCR Vbeta segments and 13 reverse primers for TCR Jbeta segments was used. A multiplex PCR assay on genomic DNA amplified the CDR3 region of rearranged TCR beta genes. Amplified TCR beta libraries were sequenced as 87-base-pair reads on the Illumina HiSeq System. The authors processed their data as follows. A later analysis counted some 80 million unique TCR beta chains across the 640 or so repertoires, and 10 million to 11 million of these chains were shared by at least two donors. A nearest-neighbor algorithm error-corrected the raw reads and collapsed the reads into unique sequences, merging closely related sequences to remove PCR and sequencing errors. CDR3 sequences were aligned to IMGT reference sequences to assign V, D and J gene segments. For a sequence to be retained, at least a six-nucleotide match to both a V gene segment and a J gene segment was required. A rearrangement was called productive if the CDR3 had no stop codons and remained in frame with V and J, and every other rearrangement was called non-productive. Following IMGT convention, CDR3 was defined as the stretch from the second conserved V-encoded cysteine to the conserved J-encoded phenylalanine. In an earlier analysis of roughly 610 of the donors, sequences lacking an unambiguous match to a single V gene segment were excluded. An earlier analysis of a few hundred of the donors called V segments functional above 56.7% productive rearrangements and segregating when the between-donor standard deviation exceeded 5%. A statistical classification framework was developed to diagnose cytomegalovirus status using the catalog of TCR beta chain sequences. In a later analysis, TCR nucleotide sequences were compared against IMGT/GENE-DB human TR gene sequences so that V and J genes could be assigned. The TCRdist pipeline was used in a later analysis to assign CDR3 sequences and most-parsimonious VDJ recombination scenarios. In a later analysis, each TCR beta chain was defined by its CDR3 amino acid sequence together with its V-gene family, and reads lacking a unique V-gene family were excluded. To address suspected cross-contamination and a sequencing artifact, a later analysis removed several hundred highly shared, low-generation-probability nucleotide sequences. A later analysis calculated a clonal expansion index for each public chain from normalized within-repertoire ranks of inferred template counts. Generation probabilities in a later analysis came from a VDJ recombination model fitted to out-of-frame rearrangements, and those results were checked against IGoR. In a later analysis, hypergeometric tests were used to score TCR-TCR, TCR-HLA and TCR-CMV co-occurrence, with a repertoire-size bias correction applied to TCR pairs. To estimate false discovery rates, a later analysis permuted the HLA or CMV assignments 20 times. A later analysis grouped co-occurring TCRs with DBSCAN, adding TCRdist sequence similarity when clustering within HLA-allele-positive subsets. Repertoires with fewer than 30,000 or more than 120,000 public chains, plus five repertoires with anomalous nucleotide sharing, were excluded from co-occurrence clustering. TCRdb carries this immuneACCESS record with in-frame sequences only. Its versions omit some clonotypes, under half of them owing to an unresolved V gene in the studies checked, with the rest unexplained. The V and J calls and clone size were taken over from that table, and D and trimming were inferred from the DNA. The sample records fewer than 140,000 clones, 82% of which are singletons. 1.6% of the sample is in the top ten clones.

The material sequenced was PBMCs. The TCR comes from a man in his fifties in good health and CMV-seronegative.

The CDR3 here reads CASSWKGRDSPLHF. The DNA is as follows: TGTGCCAGCAGCTGGAAGGGGAGGGATTCACCCCTCCACTTT. The rearrangement joined TRBV7-2 to TRBJ1-6; D gene: possibly TRBD1, on 5 matching bases. The cysteine opens and the phenylalanine closes a CDR3 of 14 amino acids. Only the CDR3 part of the read is kept: 42 bases, read in frame from the first base. For CDR1 and CDR2, the germline V gene lists SGHTA and FQGNSA. Cut back by 4 bases and 8 bases, the V and J ends lie 12 bases apart.